This paragraph reports one TCR beta chain. Antigen: not known. This record comes from a study of OX40 agonist ivuxolimab in advanced cancers. Background on the study: Earlier treatment with anti-PD-1, anti-PD-L1 or anti-CTLA-4 was permitted, and roughly 42% had received some. Partial responses were seen in three patients, one with hepatocellular carcinoma and two with cutaneous melanoma.

V trimming: 5 bases; J trimming: 9 bases; junction bases outside the gene matches: 7. Germline V gene sequence: CDR1 MNHEY, CDR2 SMNVEV (reference sequence). CDR3 size: 16 residues. Study-level results: Normalized T-cell clonal expansion was also low in some nonresponders.

Measured with immunoSEQ multiplex PCR; TCRdb has only the in-frame clones, and not every one. This sample has 45,000 to 60,000 clones, with almost 90% found just once. This chain joins TRBV27 and TRBJ2-1; 16 bases agree with TRBD2. This TCR derives from an adult with an advanced solid tumor such as melanoma, head and neck, liver or kidney cancer. Sequencing used CD4+ or CD8+ T cells sorted from blood, obtained in a trial of the OX40 agonist ivuxolimab. This CDR3 is CASSPGLAGGRGEQFF. CDR3 DNA: TGTGCCAGCAGTCCGGGACTAGCGGGAGGGCGGGGTGAGCAGTTCTTC.